This T cell receptor beta chain was sequenced in a study of patients and donors after allogeneic stem cell transplantation. There are a few counts of this clonotype. Deletions cut 0 bases from V and 4 bases from J, with 4 bases between. This CDR3 has 13 residues. CDR1 is ENHRY, CDR2 SYGVKD, per germline. Each CDR3 protein gets one entry after TCRdb re-called the RT-PCR reads with MiXCR. In the table there are some 2,100 distinct CDR3 sequences, more than 30% of which are singletons. The sequence derives from a human donor who was either an allogeneic HSCT recipient or a stem cell or donor lymphocyte infusion donor (not recorded which). It is not recorded whose cells these are; they may come from a transplant donor. V and J are TRBV10-3 and TRBJ1-5; no clear D gene. Sequences were obtained from blood, either unsorted or a sorted T cell fraction (not recorded which). CDR3: CAISESWNQPQHF. The CDR3 coding sequence is TGTGCCATCAGTGAGTCATGGAATCAGCCCCAGCATTTT.